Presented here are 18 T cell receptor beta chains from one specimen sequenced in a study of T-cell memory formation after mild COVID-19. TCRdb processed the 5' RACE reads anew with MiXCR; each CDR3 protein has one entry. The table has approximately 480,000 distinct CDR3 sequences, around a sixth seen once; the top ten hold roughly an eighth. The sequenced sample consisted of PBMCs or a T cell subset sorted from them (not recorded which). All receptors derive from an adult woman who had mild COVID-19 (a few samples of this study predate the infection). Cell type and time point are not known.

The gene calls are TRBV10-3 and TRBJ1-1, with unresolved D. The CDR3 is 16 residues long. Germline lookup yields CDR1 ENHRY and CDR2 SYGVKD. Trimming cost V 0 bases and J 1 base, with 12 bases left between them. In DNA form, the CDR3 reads TGTGCCATCAGTGAGTCCTCGGTACACACGAACACTGAAGCTTTCTTT. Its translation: CAISESSVHTNTEAFF.

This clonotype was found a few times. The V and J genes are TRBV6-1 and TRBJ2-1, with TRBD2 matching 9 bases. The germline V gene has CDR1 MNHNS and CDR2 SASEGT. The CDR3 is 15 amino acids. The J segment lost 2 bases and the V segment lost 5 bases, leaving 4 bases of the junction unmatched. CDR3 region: CASSSSGMPYNEQFF. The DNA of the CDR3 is TGTGCCAGCAGTTCTAGCGGGATGCCCTACAATGAGCAGTTCTTC.

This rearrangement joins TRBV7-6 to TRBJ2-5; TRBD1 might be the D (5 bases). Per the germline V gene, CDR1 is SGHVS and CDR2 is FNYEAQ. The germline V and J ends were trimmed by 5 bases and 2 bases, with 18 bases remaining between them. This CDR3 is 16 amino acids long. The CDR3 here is CASSLGALPIQETQYF. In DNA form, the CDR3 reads TGTGCCAGCAGCCTAGGGGCACTACCAATTCAAGAGACCCAGTACTTC. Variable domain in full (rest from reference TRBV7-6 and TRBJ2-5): GAGVSQSPRYKVTKRGQDVALRCDPISGHVSLYWYRQALGQGPEFLTYFNYEAQQDKSGLPNDRFSAERPEGSISTLTIQRTEQRDSAMYRCASSLGALPIQETQYFGPGTRLLVL.

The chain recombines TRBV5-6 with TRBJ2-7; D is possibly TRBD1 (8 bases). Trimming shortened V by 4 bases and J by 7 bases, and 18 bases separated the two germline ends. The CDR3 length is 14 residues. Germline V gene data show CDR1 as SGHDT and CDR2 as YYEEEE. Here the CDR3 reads CASSRMDREGEQYF. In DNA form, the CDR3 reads TGTGCCAGCAGCAGGATGGACAGGGAGGGGGAGCAGTACTTC.

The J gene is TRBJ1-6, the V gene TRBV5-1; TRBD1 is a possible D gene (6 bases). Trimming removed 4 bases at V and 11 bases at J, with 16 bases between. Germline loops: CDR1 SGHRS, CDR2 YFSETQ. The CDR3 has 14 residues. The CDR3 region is CASSRGEKLPPLHF. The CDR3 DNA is TGCGCCAGCAGCAGGGGGGAAAAACTTCCACCCCTCCACTTT.

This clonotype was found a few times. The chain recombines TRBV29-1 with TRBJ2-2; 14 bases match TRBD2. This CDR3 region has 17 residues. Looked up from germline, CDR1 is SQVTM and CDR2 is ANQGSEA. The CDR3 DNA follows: TGCAGAGTTAGACTAGCGGGAGGGCCCGAGCTCACCGGGGAGCTGTTTTTT. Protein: CRVRLAGGPELTGELFF.

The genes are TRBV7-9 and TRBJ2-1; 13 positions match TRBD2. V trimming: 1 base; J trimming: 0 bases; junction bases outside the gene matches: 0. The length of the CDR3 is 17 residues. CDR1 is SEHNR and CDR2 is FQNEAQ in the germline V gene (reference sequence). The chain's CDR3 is CASSLGLAGGSYNEQFF. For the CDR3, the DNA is TGTGCCAGCAGCTTAGGACTAGCGGGAGGCTCCTACAATGAGCAGTTCTTC.

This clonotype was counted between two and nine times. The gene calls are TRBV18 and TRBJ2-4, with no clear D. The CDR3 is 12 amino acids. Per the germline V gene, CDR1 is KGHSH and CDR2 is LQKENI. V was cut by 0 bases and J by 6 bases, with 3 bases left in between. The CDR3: CASSPPGNIQYF. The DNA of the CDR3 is TGTGCCAGCTCACCACCGGGAAACATTCAGTACTTC.

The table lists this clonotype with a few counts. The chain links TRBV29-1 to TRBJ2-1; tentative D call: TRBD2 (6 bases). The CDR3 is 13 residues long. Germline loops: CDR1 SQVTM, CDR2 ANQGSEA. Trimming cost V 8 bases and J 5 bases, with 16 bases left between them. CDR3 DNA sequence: TGCAGCCCAAGACTAGAAGACGACAATGAGCAGTTCTTC. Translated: CSPRLEDDNEQFF.

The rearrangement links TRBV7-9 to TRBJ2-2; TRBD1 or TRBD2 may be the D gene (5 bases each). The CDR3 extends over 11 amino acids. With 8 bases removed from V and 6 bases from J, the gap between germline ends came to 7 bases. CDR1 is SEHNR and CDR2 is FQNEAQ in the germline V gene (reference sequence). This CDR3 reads CASWDPGELFF. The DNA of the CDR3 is TGTGCCAGCTGGGACCCCGGGGAGCTGTTTTTT.

CDR3 coding DNA: TGTGCCAGCAGCTCCTCGGGGGGGAATGGCTACACCTTC. This sequence encodes CASSSSGGNGYTF. The chain has TRBV12-3 or TRBV12-4 and TRBJ1-2; D is perhaps TRBD1 (5 bases). Trimming cost V 6 bases and J 6 bases, with 14 bases left between them. CDR3 length: 13 amino acids.

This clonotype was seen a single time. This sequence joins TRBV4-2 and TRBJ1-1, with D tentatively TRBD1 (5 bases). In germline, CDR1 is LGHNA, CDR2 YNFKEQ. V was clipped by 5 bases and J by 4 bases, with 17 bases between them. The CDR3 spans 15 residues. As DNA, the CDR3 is TGTGCCAGCAGCTACCCTTCGGGGGGGGGCACTGAAGCTTTCTTT. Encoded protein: CASSYPSGGGTEAFF.

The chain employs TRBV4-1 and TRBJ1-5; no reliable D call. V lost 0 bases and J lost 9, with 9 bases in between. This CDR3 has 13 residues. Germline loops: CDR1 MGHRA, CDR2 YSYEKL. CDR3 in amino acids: CASSQEGRWPQHF. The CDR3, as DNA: TGCGCCAGCAGCCAAGAAGGCCGCTGGCCCCAGCATTTT.

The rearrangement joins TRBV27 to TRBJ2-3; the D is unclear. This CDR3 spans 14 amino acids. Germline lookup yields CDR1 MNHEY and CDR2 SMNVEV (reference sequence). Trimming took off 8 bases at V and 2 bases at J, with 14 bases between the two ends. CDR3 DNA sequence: TGTGCCAGCCGTAACTTCATTTACACAGATACGCAGTATTTT. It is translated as CASRNFIYTDTQYF.

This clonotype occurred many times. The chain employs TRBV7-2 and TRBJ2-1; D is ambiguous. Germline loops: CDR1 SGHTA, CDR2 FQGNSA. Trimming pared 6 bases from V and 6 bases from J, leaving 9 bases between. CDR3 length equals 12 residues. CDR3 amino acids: CASSEQGNEQFF. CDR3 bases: TGTGCCAGCAGTGAGCAAGGCAATGAGCAGTTCTTC.

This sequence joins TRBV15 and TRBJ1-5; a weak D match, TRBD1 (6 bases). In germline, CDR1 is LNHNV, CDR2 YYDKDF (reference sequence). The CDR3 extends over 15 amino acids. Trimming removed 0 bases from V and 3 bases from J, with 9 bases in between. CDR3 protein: CATSRDTGPNQPQHF. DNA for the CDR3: TGTGCCACCAGCAGAGATACAGGGCCCAATCAGCCCCAGCATTTT.

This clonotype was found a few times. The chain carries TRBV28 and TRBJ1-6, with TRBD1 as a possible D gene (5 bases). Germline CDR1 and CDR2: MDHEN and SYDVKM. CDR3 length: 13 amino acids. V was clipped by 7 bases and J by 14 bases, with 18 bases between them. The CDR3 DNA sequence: TGTGCCAGCAATCGAGGGACTTTAGGGTCCCTCCACTTT. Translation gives CASNRGTLGSLHF.

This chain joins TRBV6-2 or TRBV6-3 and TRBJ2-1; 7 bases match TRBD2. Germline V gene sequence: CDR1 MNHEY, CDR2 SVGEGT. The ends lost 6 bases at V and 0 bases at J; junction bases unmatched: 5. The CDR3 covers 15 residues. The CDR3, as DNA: TGTGCCAGCAGGGAAGCGGGAAGCTCCTACAATGAGCAGTTCTTC. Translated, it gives CASREAGSSYNEQFF.